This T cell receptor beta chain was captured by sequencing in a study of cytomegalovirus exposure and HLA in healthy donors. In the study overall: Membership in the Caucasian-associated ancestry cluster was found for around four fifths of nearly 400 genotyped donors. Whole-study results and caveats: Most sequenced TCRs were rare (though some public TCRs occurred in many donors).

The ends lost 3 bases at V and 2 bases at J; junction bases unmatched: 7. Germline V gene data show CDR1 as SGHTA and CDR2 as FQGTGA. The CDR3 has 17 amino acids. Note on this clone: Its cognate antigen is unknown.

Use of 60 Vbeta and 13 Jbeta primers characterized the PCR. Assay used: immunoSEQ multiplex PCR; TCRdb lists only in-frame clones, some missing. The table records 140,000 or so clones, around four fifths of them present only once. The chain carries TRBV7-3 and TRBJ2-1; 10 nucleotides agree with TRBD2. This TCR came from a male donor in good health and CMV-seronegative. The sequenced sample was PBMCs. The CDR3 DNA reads TGTGCCAGCAGCTTTGGGGTAGCGGGAGGTCCCTACAATGAGCAGTTCTTC. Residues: CASSFGVAGGPYNEQFF. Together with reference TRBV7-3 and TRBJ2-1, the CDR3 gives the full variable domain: GAGVSQTPSNKVTEKGKYVELRCDPISGHTALYWYRQSLGQGPEFLIYFQGTGAADDSGLPNDRFFAVRPEGSVSTLKIQRTERGDSAVYLCASSFGVAGGPYNEQFFGPGTRLTVL.